This T cell receptor beta chain was recovered during a study of OX40 agonist ivuxolimab in advanced cancers. Study outcomes and limitations: Clonal expansion among partial responders at 0.1-3.0 mg/kg ranked near the lowest. At 0.1 to 3.0 mg/kg and by week 6, clonal expansion occurred in CD4+ and CD8+ blood T cells.

TCRdb's copy holds only in-frame clones and misses some; the assay was immunoSEQ multiplex PCR. The sample records some 90,000 clones, around 90% being singletons. In regard to this clone: Its antigen remains unknown.

The CDR3 runs 17 residues. The V end was cut by 0 bases, the J end by 2 bases, with 13 bases between. Germline V gives CDR1 LGHNA, CDR2 YNFKEQ. Sequences were derived from CD4+ or CD8+ T cells sorted from blood, sampled in a trial of the OX40 agonist ivuxolimab. The V gene is TRBV4-2, the J gene TRBJ2-2; D not resolved. This TCR derives from an adult with an advanced solid tumor such as melanoma, head and neck, liver or kidney cancer. The CDR3 sequence is CASSQERPTPNTGELFF. The CDR3 nucleotides read TGTGCCAGCAGCCAAGAACGTCCCACTCCTAACACCGGGGAGCTGTTTTTT.